This T cell receptor (beta chain) originates from a study of vaccination effects on CD4 cells after COVID-19. For this clone: Its specificity is unknown.

Sequencing was performed with immunoSEQ multiplex PCR; in TCRdb, only in-frame clones are kept and a portion is missing. The table has around 71,000 clones, roughly 78% seen once; the top ten hold approximately 3.8%. The ViraFEST assay expanded antigen-specific CD4+ T cells with viral peptide pools before sequencing. Scientists isolated CD4+ T cells after a roughly 10-day culture period ended. The healthy vaccine recipients, who had no prior SARS-CoV-2 infection, showed negative nucleocapsid antibodies. Cells had half their medium changed to IL-2 medium on days 3 and 7. This TCR derives from a human donor who received a COVID-19 vaccine. The input for sequencing was CD4+ T cells from PBMCs cultured with HCoV-OC43 spike peptides, taken before COVID-19 vaccination. Sample subset: HCoV-OC43 spike overlapping peptide pool stimulation.

Here the CDR3 DNA reads TGTGCCAGCTCACCCCGACAGGGCGACACTGAAGCTTTCTTT. This codes for CASSPRQGDTEAFF. J is TRBJ1-1 and V is TRBV18, with 7 bases identical to TRBD1. Germline V gene lookup returns CDR1 KGHSH and CDR2 LQKENI. The J segment lost 3 bases and the V segment lost 3 bases, leaving 4 bases of the junction unmatched. The CDR3 contains 14 residues.